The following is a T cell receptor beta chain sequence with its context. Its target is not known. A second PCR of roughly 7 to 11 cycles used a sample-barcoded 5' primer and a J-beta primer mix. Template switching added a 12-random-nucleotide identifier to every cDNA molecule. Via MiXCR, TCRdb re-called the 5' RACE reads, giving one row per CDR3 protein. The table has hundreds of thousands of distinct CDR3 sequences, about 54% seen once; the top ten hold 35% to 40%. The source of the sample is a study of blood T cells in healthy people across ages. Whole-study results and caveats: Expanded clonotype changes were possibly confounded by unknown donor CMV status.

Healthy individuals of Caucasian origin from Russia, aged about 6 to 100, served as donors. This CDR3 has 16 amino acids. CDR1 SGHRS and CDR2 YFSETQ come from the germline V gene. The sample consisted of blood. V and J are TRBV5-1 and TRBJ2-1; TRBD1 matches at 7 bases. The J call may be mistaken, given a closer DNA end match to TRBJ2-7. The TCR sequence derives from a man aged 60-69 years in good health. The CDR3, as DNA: TGCGCCAGCAGCCCTCGACAGGGTGGGATCTACAATGAGCAGTACTTC. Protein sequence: CASSPRQGGIYNEQYF.